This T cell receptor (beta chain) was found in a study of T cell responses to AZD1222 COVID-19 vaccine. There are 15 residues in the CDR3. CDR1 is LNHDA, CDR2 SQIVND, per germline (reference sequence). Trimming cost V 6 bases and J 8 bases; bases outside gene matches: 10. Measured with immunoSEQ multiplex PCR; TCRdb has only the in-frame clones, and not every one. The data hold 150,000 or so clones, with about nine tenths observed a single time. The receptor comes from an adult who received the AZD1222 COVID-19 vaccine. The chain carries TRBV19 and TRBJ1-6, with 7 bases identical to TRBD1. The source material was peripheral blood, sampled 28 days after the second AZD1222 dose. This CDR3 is CASSNTGVVDSPLHF. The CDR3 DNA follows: TGTGCCAGTAGCAACACAGGGGTTGTGGATTCACCCCTCCACTTT. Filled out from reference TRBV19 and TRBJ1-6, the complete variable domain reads DGGITQSPKYLFRKEGQNVTLSCEQNLNHDAMYWYRQDPGQGLRLIYYSQIVNDFQKGDIAEGYSVSREKKESFPLTVTSAQKNPTAFYLCASSNTGVVDSPLHFGNGTRLTVT.